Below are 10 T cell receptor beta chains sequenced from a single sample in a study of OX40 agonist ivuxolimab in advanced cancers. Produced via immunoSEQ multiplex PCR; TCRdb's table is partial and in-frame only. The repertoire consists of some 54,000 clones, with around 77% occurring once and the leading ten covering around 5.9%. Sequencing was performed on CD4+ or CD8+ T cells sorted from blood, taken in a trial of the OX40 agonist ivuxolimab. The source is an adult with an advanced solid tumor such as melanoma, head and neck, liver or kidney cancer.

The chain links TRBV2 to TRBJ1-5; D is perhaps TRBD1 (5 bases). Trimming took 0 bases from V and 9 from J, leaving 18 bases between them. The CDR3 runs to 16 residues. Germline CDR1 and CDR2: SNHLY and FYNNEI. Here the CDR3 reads CASSEAPDGGSSPQHF. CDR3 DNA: TGTGCCAGCAGTGAAGCCCCGGACGGGGGGTCATCGCCCCAGCATTTT.

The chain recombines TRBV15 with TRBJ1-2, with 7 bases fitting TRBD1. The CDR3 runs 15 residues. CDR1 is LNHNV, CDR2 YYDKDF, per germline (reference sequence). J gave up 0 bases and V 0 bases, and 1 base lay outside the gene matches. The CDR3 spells CATSREGTANYGYTF. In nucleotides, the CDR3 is TGTGCCACCAGCAGAGAAGGGACAGCTAACTATGGCTACACCTTC.

CDR3 coding DNA: TGTGCCAGCAGCTTAACCCCAGTAGAGACCCAGTACTTC. Its protein is CASSLTPVETQYF. The genes are TRBV5-4 and TRBJ2-5; D remains unclear. Trimming left V 2 bases short and J 4 bases short, with 9 bases between. The CDR3 runs to 13 residues. Per germline, CDR1 SGHNT and CDR2 YYREEE (reference sequence).

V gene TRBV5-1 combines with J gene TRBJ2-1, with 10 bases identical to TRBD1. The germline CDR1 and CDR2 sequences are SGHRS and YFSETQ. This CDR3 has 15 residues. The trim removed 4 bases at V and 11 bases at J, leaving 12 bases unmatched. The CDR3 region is CASSRYPGTGDQQFF. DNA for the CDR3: TGCGCCAGCAGCCGATACCCCGGGACAGGGGATCAGCAGTTCTTC.

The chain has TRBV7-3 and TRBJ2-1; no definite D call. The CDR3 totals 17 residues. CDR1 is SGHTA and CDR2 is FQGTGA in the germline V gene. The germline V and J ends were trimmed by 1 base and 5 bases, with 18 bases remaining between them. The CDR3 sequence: CASSLRVGFDGDNEQFF. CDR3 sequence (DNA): TGTGCCAGCAGCTTAAGGGTCGGGTTCGATGGGGACAATGAGCAGTTCTTC.

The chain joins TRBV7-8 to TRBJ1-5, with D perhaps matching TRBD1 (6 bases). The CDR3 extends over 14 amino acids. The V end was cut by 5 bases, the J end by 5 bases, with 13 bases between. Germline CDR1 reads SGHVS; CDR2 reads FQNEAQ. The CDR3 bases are TGTGCCAGCAGCAGGACAGCGTCTCATCAGCCCCAGCATTTT. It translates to CASSRTASHQPQHF.

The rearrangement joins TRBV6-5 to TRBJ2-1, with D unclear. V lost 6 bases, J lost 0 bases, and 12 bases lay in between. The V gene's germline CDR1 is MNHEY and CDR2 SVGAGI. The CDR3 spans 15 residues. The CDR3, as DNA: TGTGCCAGCAGAGTTTCAAGGAGCTCCTACAATGAGCAGTTCTTC. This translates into CASRVSRSSYNEQFF.

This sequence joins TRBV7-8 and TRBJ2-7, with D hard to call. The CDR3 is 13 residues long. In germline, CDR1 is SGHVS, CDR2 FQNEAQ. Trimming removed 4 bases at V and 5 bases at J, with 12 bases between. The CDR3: CASSSWPQDEQYF. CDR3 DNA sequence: TGTGCCAGCAGCTCCTGGCCTCAAGACGAGCAGTACTTC.

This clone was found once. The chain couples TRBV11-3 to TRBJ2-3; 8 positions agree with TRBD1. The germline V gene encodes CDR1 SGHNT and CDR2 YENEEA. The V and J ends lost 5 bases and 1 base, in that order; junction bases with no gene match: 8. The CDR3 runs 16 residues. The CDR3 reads CASSLSPTGGTDTQYF. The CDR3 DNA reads TGTGCCAGCAGCCTTAGCCCGACAGGGGGCACAGATACGCAGTATTTT.

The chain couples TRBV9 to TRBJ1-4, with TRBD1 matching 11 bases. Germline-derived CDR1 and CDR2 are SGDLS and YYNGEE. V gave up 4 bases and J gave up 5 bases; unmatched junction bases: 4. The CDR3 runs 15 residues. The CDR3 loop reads CASSLRTGGNEKLFF. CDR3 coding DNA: TGTGCCAGCAGCCTCCGGACAGGGGGCAATGAAAAACTGTTTTTT.